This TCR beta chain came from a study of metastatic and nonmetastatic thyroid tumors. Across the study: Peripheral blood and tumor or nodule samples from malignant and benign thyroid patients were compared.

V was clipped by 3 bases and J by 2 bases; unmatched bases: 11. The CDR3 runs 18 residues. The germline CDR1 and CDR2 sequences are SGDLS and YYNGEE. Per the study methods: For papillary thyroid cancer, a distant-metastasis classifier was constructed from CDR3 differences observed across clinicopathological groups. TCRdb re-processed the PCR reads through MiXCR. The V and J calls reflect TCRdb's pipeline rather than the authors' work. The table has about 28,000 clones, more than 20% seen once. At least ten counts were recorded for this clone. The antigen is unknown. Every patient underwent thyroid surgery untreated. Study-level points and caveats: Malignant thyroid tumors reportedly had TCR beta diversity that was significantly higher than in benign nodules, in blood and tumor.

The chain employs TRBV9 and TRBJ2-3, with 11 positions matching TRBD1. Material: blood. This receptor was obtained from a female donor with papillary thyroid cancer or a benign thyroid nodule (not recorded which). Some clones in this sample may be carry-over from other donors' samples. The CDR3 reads CASSEISGTGGITDTQYF. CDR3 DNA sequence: TGTGCCAGCAGCGAGATTTCAGGGACAGGGGGAATCACAGATACGCAGTATTTT.